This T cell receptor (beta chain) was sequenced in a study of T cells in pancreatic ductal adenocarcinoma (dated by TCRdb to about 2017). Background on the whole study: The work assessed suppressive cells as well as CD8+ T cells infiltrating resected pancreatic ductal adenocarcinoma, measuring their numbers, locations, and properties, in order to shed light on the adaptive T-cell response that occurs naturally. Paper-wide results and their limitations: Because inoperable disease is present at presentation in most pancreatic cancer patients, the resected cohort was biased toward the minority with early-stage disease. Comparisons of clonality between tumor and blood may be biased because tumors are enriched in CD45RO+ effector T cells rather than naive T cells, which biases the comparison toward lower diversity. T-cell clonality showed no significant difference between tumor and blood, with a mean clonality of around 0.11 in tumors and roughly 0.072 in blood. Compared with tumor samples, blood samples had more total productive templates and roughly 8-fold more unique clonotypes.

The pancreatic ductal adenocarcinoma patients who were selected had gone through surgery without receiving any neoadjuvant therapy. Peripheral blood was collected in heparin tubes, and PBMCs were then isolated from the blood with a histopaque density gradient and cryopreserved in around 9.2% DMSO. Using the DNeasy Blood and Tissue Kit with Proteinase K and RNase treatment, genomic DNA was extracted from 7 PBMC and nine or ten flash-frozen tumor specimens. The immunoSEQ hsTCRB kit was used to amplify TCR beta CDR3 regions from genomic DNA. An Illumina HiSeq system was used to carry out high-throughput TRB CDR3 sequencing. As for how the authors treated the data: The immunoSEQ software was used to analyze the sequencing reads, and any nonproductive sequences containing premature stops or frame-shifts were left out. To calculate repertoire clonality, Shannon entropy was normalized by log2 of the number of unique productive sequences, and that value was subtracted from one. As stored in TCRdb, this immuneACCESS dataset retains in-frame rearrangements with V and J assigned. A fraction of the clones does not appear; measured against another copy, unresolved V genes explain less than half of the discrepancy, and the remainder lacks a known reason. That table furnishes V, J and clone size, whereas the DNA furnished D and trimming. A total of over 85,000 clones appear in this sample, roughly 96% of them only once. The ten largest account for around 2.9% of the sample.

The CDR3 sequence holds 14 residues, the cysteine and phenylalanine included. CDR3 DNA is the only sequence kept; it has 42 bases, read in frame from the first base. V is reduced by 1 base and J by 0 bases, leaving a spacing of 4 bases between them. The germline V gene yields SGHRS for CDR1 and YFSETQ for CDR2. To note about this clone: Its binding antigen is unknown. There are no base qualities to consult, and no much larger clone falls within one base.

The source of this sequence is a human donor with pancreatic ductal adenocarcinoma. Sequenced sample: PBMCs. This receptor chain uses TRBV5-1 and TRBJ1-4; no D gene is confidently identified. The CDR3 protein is CASSLLSTNEKLFF. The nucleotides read TGCGCCAGCAGCTTGCTATCAACTAATGAAAAACTGTTTTTT.